A single T cell receptor beta chain is shown here with its context. TCRdb's table, derived via immunoSEQ multiplex PCR, lists solely in-frame clones and lacks some. This sample carries almost 50,000 clones, around 81% of them seen once, and the ten largest clones take 5.5% to 7%. The data are from a study of OX40 agonist ivuxolimab in advanced cancers. Study details: Every 2 weeks, ivuxolimab was infused into the patients intravenously at between 0.01 and 10 mg/kg.

CDR3 length equals 16 residues. Trimming took off 1 base at V and 6 bases at J, with 15 bases between the two ends. Germline CDR1 and CDR2: MGHRA and YSYEKL. Anyone with autoimmune disease history or systemic immunosuppression was excluded. This TCR was recovered from an adult with an advanced solid tumor such as melanoma, head and neck, liver or kidney cancer. Sequences were derived from CD4+ or CD8+ T cells sorted from blood, sampled in a trial of the OX40 agonist ivuxolimab. The chain carries TRBV4-1 and TRBJ1-4; D is unclear. CDR3 residues: CASSQVHSSTDEKLFF. The CDR3 bases are TGCGCCAGCAGCCAAGTTCACAGCTCCACCGATGAAAAACTGTTTTTT.